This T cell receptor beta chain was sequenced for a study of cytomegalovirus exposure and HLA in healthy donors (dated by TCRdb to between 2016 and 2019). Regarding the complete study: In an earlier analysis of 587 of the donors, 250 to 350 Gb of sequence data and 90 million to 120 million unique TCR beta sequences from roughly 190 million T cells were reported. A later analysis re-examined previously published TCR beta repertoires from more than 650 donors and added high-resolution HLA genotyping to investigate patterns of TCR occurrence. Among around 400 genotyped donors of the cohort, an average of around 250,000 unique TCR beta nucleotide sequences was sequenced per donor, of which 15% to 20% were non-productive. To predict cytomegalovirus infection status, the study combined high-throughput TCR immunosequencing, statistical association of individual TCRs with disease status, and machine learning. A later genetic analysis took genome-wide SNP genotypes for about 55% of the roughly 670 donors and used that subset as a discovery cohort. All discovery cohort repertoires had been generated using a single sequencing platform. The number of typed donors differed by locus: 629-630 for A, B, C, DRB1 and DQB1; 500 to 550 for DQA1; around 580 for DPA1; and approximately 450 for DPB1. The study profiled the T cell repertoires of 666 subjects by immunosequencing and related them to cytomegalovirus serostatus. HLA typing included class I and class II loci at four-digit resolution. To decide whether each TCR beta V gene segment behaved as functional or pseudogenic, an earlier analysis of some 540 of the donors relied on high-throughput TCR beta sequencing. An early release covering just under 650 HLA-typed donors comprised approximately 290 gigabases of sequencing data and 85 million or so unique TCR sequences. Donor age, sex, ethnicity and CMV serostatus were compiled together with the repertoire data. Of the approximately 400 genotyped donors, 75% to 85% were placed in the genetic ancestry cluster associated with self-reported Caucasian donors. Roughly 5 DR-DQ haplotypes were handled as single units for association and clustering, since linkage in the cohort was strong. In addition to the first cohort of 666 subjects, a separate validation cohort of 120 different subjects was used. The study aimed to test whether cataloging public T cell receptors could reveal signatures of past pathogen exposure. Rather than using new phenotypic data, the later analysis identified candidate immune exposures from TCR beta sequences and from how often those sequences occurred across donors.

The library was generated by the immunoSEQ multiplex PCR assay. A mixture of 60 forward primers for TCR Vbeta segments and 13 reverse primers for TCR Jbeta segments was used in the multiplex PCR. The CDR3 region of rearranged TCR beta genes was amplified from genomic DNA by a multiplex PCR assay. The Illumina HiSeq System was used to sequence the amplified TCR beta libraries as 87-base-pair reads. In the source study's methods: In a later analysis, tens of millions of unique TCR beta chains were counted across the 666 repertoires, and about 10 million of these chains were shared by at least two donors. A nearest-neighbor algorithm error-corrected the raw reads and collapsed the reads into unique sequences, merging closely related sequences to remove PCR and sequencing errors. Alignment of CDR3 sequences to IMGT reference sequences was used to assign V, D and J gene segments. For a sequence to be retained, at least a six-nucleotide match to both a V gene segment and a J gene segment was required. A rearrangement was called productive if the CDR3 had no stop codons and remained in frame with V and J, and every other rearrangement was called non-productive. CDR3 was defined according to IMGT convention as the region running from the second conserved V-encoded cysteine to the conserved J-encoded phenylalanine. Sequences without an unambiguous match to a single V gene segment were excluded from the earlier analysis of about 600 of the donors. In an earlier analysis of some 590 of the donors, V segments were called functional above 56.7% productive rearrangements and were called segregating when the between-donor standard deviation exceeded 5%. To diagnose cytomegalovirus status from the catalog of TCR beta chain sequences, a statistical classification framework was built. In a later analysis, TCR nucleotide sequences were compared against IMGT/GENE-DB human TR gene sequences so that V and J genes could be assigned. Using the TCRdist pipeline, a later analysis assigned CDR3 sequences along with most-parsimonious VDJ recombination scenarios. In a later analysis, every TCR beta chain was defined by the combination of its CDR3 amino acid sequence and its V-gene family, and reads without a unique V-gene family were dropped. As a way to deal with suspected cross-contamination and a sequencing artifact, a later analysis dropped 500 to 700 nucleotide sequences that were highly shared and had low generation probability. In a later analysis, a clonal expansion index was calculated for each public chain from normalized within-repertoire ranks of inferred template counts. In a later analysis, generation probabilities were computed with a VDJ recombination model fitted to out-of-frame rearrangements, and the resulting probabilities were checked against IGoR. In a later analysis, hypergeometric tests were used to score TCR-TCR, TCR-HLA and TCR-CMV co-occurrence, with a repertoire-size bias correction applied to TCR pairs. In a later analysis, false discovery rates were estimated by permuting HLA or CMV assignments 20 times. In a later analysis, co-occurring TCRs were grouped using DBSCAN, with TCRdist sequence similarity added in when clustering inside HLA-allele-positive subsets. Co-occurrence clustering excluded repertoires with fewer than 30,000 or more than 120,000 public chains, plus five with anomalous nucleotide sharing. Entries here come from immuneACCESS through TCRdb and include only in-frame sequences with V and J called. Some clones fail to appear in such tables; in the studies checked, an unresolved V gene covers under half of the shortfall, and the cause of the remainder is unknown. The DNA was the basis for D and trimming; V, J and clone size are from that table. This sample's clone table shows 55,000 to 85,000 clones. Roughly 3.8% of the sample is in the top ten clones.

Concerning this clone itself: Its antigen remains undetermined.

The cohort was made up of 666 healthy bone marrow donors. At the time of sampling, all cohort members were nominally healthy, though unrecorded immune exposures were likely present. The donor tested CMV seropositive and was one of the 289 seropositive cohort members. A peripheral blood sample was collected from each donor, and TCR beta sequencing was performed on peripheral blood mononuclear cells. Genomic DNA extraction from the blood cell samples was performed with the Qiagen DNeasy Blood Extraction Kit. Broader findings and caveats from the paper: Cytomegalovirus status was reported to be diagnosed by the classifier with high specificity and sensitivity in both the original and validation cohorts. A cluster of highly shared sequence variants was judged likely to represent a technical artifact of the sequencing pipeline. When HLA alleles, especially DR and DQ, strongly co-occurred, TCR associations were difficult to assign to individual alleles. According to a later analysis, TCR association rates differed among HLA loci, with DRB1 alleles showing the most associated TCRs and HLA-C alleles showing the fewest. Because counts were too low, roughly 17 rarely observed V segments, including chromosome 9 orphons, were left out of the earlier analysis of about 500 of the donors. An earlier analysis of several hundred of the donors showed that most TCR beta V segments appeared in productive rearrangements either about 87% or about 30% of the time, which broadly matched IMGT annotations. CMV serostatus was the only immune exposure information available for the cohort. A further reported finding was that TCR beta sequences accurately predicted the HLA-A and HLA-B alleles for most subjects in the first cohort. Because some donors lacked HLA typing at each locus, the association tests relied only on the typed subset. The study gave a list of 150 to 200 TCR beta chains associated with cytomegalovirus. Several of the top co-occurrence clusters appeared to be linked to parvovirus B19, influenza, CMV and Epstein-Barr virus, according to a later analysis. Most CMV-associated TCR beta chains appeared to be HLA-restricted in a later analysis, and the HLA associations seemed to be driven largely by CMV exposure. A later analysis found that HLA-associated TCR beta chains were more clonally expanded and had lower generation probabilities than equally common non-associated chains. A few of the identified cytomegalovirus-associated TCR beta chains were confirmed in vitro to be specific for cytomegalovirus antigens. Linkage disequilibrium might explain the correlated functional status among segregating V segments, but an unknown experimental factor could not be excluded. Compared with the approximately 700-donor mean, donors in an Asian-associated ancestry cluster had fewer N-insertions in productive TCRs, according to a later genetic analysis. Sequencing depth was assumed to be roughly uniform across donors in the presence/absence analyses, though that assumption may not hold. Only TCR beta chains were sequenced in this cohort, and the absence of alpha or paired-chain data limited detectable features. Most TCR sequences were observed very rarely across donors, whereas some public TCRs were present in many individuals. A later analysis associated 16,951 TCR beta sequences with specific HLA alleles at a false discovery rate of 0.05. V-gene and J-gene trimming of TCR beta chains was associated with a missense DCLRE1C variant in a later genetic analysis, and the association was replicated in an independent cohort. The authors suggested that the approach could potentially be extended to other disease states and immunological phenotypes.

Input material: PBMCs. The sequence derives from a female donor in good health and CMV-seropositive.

The CDR3 reads as follows: CASSPGRGRETQYF. The DNA sequence is as follows: TGCGCCAGCAGCCCGGGGCGGGGGCGGGAGACCCAGTACTTC. This chain joins TRBV5-1 to TRBJ2-5, and possibly TRBD2, on 7 matching bases. The junction shows trimming of 4 bases on V and 5 bases on J, plus 15 bases between the germline ends. The cysteine opens and the phenylalanine closes a CDR3 of 14 amino acids. The retained sequence is limited to the CDR3, 42 bases, with the frame set at the first base. The germline V gene yields SGHRS for CDR1 and YFSETQ for CDR2.